The rows below give T cell receptor beta chains drawn from one sample of a study of molecular identifiers for immune sequencing clone quantification. One entry per CDR3 protein, called by TCRdb with MiXCR from the PCR reads. The table has hundreds of thousands of distinct CDR3 sequences, roughly 23% seen once. Sequenced sample: naive CD8+ T cells from blood, with Jurkat cell RNA spiked in. All receptors derive from a human donor in good health. Some libraries in this study had Jurkat cell RNA spiked in. CDR3s include the opening cysteine and the closing phenylalanine or tryptophan. A D gene is named only where the DNA matches it firmly. Some rows have no size entry. The others give once, few or many, or a class for an expanded clone.

length,D,V,size,J,DNA,CDR3
15,-,TRBV14,-,TRBJ2-7,TGTGCCAGCAGCCAATGGGGGAGCCTTTCGTACGAGCAGTACTTC,CASSQWGSLSYEQYF
17,-,TRBV12-3/TRBV12-4,-,TRBJ1-2,TGTGCCAGCACCGGGGATGTTGGGCGGGGGTCGGCCTATGGCTACACCTTC,CASTGDVGRGSAYGYTF
14,TRBD1,TRBV5-1,-,TRBJ2-1,TGCGCCAGCAGCTGGACAGGGACGAACAATGAGCAGTTCTTC,CASSWTGTNNEQFF
17,-,TRBV4-3,-,TRBJ2-7,TGCGCCAGCGGCCAACGTCCGCGACAGGTACTCTCCTACGAGCAGTACTTC,CASGQRPRQVLSYEQYF
12,-,TRBV20-1,few,TRBJ2-5,TGCAGTGCTAGTAAGGGGGGAGAGACCCAGTACTTC,CSASKGGETQYF
15,-,TRBV7-8,-,TRBJ1-5,TGTGCCAGCTCGGAATTGCAGGGGTCCAATCAGCCCCAGCATTTT,CASSELQGSNQPQHF
14,-,TRBV12-3/TRBV12-4,-,TRBJ1-4,TGTGCCAGCGGTATTATCGGTCTTAGCGAAAAACTGTTTTTT,CASGIIGLSEKLFF
13,TRBD1,TRBV13,few,TRBJ2-7,TGTGCCAGCAGCGCGGACAGGGGGCACGAGCAGTACTTC,CASSADRGHEQYF
15,TRBD2,TRBV27,few,TRBJ2-7,TGTGCCAGCAGTTGGGCTAGCGGGGTTTACTACGAGCAGTACTTC,CASSWASGVYYEQYF
14,-,TRBV7-2,-,TRBJ2-5,TGTGCCAGCAGCACCCCCGCGCGGCGTGAGACCCAGTACTTC,CASSTPARRETQYF
15,TRBD2,TRBV6-2/TRBV6-3,few,TRBJ2-7,TGTGCCAGCAGTCCCGGACTAGCGGAGCGCTACGAGCAGTACTTC,CASSPGLAERYEQYF
14,-,TRBV12-3/TRBV12-4,few,TRBJ2-1,TGTGCCAGCATGCCGAAATGGTCCTACAATGAGCAGTTCTTC,CASMPKWSYNEQFF
19,TRBD1,TRBV3-1,-,TRBJ1-2,TGTGCCAGCAGCCAAGATAGTCAGGACAGGGTAATTCGAGAGTATGGCTACACCTTC,CASSQDSQDRVIREYGYTF
13,-,TRBV7-8,many,TRBJ1-1,TGTGCCAGCAGCGCCGGACCAACGCCTGAAGCTTTCTTT,CASSAGPTPEAFF
17,-,TRBV5-6,many,TRBJ1-5,TGTGCCAGCAGCCCCTACAGGGAGGGTAGGAGCAATCAGCCCCAGCATTTT,CASSPYREGRSNQPQHF
13,TRBD1,TRBV18,-,TRBJ2-7,TGTGCCAGCACACCACTACAGGGGGGCGAGCAGTACTTC,CASTPLQGGEQYF
15,-,TRBV6-2/TRBV6-3,many,TRBJ2-6,TGTGCCAGCAGCCAGCTGCGCTCTGGGGCCAACGTCCTGACTTTC,CASSQLRSGANVLTF
14,-,TRBV28,-,TRBJ1-5,TGTGCCAGCAGTTTAACAGGGATGGATCAGCCCCAGCATTTT,CASSLTGMDQPQHF
14,-,TRBV13,-,TRBJ2-7,TGTGCCAGCAGCTTGAGGGCTCAACCCTACGAGCAGTACTTC,CASSLRAQPYEQYF
15,-,TRBV30,few,TRBJ2-3,TGTGCCTGGAGTGTAGGTCAGGGTGCCGCAGATACGCAGTATTTT,CAWSVGQGAADTQYF
16,-,TRBV28,-,TRBJ2-7,TGTGCCAGCAGTAACCCCGGGATTAAGAGCTCCTACGAGCAGTACTTC,CASSNPGIKSSYEQYF
20,TRBD2,TRBV6-5,-,TRBJ2-3,TGTGTCAGCAGTTACCCCACGGGACTAGCGGGAGTCGGGCACACAGATACGCAGTATTTT,CVSSYPTGLAGVGHTDTQYF
13,-,TRBV7-9,-,TRBJ2-1,TGTGCCAGCAGCTTAGGACTCCTGAATGAGCAGTTCTTC,CASSLGLLNEQFF
17,-,TRBV4-3,-,TRBJ1-3,TGCGCCAGCAGCCAAGATAGGGCTACAGACTCTGGAAGCACCATATATTTT,CASSQDRATDSGSTIYF
15,-,TRBV12-3/TRBV12-4,few,TRBJ1-2,TGTGCCAGCAGTCCGGCTGAGCTACCAGGCTATGGCTACACCTTC,CASSPAELPGYGYTF
13,-,TRBV2,many,TRBJ2-7,TGTGCCAGCACTGTGGGGGCTGCCTACGAGCAGTACTTC,CASTVGAAYEQYF
14,-,TRBV12-3/TRBV12-4,few,TRBJ1-5,TGTGCCAGCAGACCCGGAGGGTTTAATCAGCCCCAGCATTTT,CASRPGGFNQPQHF
16,-,TRBV7-8,-,TRBJ2-2,TGTGCCAGCAGCTTAGTCCAGGGAGGCCGGGTCGGGGAGCTGTTTTTT,CASSLVQGGRVGELFF
15,-,TRBV19,few,TRBJ1-5,TGTGCCAGTAGTATTGGACAGAGGAGCAATCAGCCCCAGCATTTT,CASSIGQRSNQPQHF
12,-,TRBV19,few,TRBJ2-1,TGTGCCAGTAGTATGCCGCCCAATGAGCAGTTCTTC,CASSMPPNEQFF
13,-,TRBV6-5,-,TRBJ1-1,TGTGCCAGCAGTTACTCGGCCGGACAGAAAGCTTTCTTT,CASSYSAGQKAFF
16,TRBD2,TRBV12-3/TRBV12-4,many,TRBJ2-3,TGTGCCAGCACCAATACTAGAGCGGGGAGCACAGATACGCAGTATTTT,CASTNTRAGSTDTQYF
15,TRBD2,TRBV19,few,TRBJ2-3,TGTGCCAGTAGTATGCTAGCGGGGGGGATAGATACGCAGTATTTT,CASSMLAGGIDTQYF
16,TRBD1,TRBV4-3,few,TRBJ1-6,TGCGCCAGCAGCCAAGATCTAGGGACAGGGAATTCACCCCTCCACTTT,CASSQDLGTGNSPLHF
14,-,TRBV7-2,few,TRBJ2-7,TGTGCCAGCAGCGAACTAGCCCTATCCTACGAGCAGTACTTC,CASSELALSYEQYF
18,TRBD1,TRBV3-1,-,TRBJ2-7,TGTGCCAGCAGCCAAGATTTATTAGGGACAGGGTCCCTTTACGAGCAGTACTTC,CASSQDLLGTGSLYEQYF
18,-,TRBV21-1,-,TRBJ2-4,TGTGCCAGCAGCAGTTATAGCGGGAGGGCGATGGCCAAAAACATTCAGTACTTC,CASSSYSGRAMAKNIQYF
15,TRBD2,TRBV10-3,many,TRBJ2-3,TGTGCCATCGGGACTAGCGAATCGGGGGCAGATACGCAGTATTTT,CAIGTSESGADTQYF
14,TRBD1,TRBV4-1,-,TRBJ2-7,TGCGCCAGCAGCTACCCGGGACAGGGTTACGAGCAGTACTTC,CASSYPGQGYEQYF
13,-,TRBV28,many,TRBJ1-1,TGTGCCAGCAGTCAAGGATACGACAGGGAAGCTTTCTTT,CASSQGYDREAFF
14,-,TRBV29-1,many,TRBJ2-5,TGCAGCGTCGTCCCGGGCACAGTGGGAGAGACCCAGTACTTC,CSVVPGTVGETQYF
15,-,TRBV19,-,TRBJ1-5,TGTGCCAGTAGTCCGCGGGACACCTCAAATCAGCCCCAGCATTTT,CASSPRDTSNQPQHF